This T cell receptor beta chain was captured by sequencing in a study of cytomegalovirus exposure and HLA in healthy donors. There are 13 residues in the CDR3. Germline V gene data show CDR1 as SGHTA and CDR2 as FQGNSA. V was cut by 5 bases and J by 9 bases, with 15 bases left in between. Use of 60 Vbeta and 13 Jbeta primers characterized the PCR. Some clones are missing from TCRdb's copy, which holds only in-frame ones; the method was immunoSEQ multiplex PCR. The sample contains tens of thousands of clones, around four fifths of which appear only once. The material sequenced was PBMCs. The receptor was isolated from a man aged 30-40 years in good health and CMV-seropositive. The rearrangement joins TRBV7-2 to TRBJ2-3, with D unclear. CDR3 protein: CASSALVPSTQYF. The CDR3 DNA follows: TGTGCCAGCAGCGCCCTAGTCCCCTCCACGCAGTATTTT.